This record covers a single T cell receptor (beta chain). Germline CDR1 and CDR2: SQVTM and ANQGSEA. Trimming pared 4 bases from V and 8 bases from J, leaving 15 bases between. This CDR3 spans 13 amino acids. The source of the sample is a study of blood T cell repertoires in COVID-19. Study overall: Specimens from acute and convalescent COVID-19 originated in the United States, Italy and Spain. From T cells, B-cell-depleted T cells, or PBMCs came the material, which was cDNA or gDNA.

Clones were read by immunoSEQ multiplex PCR, and TCRdb kept only the in-frame ones, dropping some. The sample contains approximately 94,000 clones, 84% of which appear only once. This sequence originates from a man aged 55 to 70 with acute or convalescent COVID-19. The chain recombines TRBV29-1 with TRBJ2-1, with D possibly matching TRBD1 (5 bases). The sequenced sample was peripheral blood. The CDR3 DNA follows: TGCAGCGTTGGGCAGGGCCTAAAGGATGAGCAGTTCTTC. Its protein product is CSVGQGLKDEQFF.